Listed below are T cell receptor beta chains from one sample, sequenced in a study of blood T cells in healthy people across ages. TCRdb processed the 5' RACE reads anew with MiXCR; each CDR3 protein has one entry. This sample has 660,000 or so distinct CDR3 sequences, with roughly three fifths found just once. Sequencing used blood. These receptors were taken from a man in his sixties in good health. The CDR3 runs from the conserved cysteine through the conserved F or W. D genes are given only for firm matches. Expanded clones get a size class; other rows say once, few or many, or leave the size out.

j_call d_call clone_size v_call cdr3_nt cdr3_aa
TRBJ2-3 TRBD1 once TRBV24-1 TGTGCCACCAGTGATCCCACAGGGGATCGCACAGATACGCAGTATTTT CATSDPTGDRTDTQYF
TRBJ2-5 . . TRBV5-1 TGCGCCAGCAGCCCGGGCTTCGGAGGTCAAGAGACCCAGTACTTC CASSPGFGGQETQYF
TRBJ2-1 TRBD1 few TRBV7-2 TGTGCCAGCAGCTTAGTACAGGGGAGAGGGAATGAGCAGTTCTTC CASSLVQGRGNEQFF
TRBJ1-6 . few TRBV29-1 TGCAGCGTTGAGGAGCTCGCGGGTTCACCCCTCCACTTT CSVEELAGSPLHF
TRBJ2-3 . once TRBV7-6 TGTGCCAGCAGCCCGCGTCCCCAAGGCACAGATACGCAGTATTTT CASSPRPQGTDTQYF
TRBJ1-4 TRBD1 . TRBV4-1 TGCGCCGGCACCCGCGGTACAGGGGATGAAAAACTGTTTTTT CAGTRGTGDEKLFF
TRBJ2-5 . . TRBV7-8 TGTGCCAGCAGCTTAGGCGTCCTCCGAGAGACCCAGTACTTC CASSLGVLRETQYF
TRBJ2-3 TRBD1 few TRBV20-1 TGCAGTGCTATGGGACAGGGGGTATATACGCAGTATTTT CSAMGQGVYTQYF
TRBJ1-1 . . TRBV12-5 TGTGCTAGTGGTAGGGACATAGGGTCCACTGAAGCTTTCTTT CASGRDIGSTEAFF
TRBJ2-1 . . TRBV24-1 TGTGCCACCAGTGACTCCTACAATGAGCAGTTCTTC CATSDSYNEQFF
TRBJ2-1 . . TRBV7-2 TGTGCCAGCAGCTGGAAGGGGGAGAATGAGCAGTTCTTC CASSWKGENEQFF
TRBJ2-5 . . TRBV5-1 TGCGCCAGCAGCTTAGGCCCACCGGTGGTCGGGGAGACCCAGTACTTC CASSLGPPVVGETQYF
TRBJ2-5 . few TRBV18 TGTGCCAGCTCGACCGAAGCGACCCAAGAGACCCAGTACTTC CASSTEATQETQYF
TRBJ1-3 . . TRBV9 TGTGCCAGCAGCGTATACTCGGGAGAAGGAAACACCATATATTTT CASSVYSGEGNTIYF
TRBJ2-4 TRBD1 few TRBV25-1 TGTGCCAGCGGGTCTTCCGGGACAGGGGTCAAAAACATTCAGTACTTC CASGSSGTGVKNIQYF
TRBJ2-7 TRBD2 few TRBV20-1 TGCAGTGCCCCGGAGAAGCGGGGGCTCTCCTACGAGCAGTACTTC CSAPEKRGLSYEQYF
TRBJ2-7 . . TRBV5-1 TGCGCCAGCAGCCTGGAAGGGTCCAGGGGGGACGAGCAGTACTTC CASSLEGSRGDEQYF
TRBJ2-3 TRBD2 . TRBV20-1 TGCAGTGCTAAGAAACTAGCGGGGGCCCACCCTGACACAGATACGCAGTATTTT CSAKKLAGAHPDTDTQYF
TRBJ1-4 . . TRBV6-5 TGTGCCAGCATGGGGGCCAGTAATGAAAAACTGTTTTTT CASMGASNEKLFF
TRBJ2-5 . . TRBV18 TGTGCCAGCTCACCACCGAACAAACAAGAGACCCAGTACTTC CASSPPNKQETQYF
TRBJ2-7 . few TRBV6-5 TGTGCCAGCAGTTACTCGGGACCTCCCTACGAGCAGTACTTC CASSYSGPPYEQYF
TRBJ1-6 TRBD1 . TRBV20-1 TGCAGTGCCAGGGACAGGGCTTCACCCCTCCACTTT CSARDRASPLHF
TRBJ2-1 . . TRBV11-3 TGTGCCAGCAGCAACCGGCAAGAGCAGTTCTTC CASSNRQEQFF
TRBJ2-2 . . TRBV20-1 TGCAGTGCTAGAGAACACCCTATGGCCGGGGAGCTGTTTTTT CSAREHPMAGELFF
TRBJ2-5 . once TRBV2 TGTGCCAGCAGTGGGGGGTCCGTCGGGGGAGAGACCCAGTACTTC CASSGGSVGGETQYF
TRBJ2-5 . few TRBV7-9 TGTGCCAGCAGCTTGGGTCAGGGGTCAAAGACCCAGTACTTC CASSLGQGSKTQYF
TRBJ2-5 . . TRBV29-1 TGCAGCGCCCAGCAAGGTCACCAAGAGACCCAGTACTTC CSAQQGHQETQYF
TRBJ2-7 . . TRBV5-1 TGCGCCAGCAGTAACGAACGGGGTGACCTCTACGAGCAGTACTTC CASSNERGDLYEQYF
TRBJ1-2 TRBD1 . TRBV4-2 TGTGCCACGAGAGACAGGGCGGGCTATGGCTACACCTTC CATRDRAGYGYTF
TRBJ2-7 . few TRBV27 TGTGCCAGCAGTTTATCCCCCCCTTTCGCGGGGAGCTCCTACGAGCAGTACTTC CASSLSPPFAGSSYEQYF
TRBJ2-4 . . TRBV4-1 TGCGCCAGCAGCCAAGAATCGGAGTTAAACATTCAGTACTTC CASSQESELNIQYF
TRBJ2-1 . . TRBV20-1 TGCAGTGGTACAAGGGTCCTGGGCAATGAGCAGTTCTTC CSGTRVLGNEQFF
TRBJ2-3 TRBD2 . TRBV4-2 TGTGCCAGCAGCCAAGCGGTAGACACGGGAGGAGATACGCAGTATTTT CASSQAVDTGGDTQYF
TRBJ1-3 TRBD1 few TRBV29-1 TGCAGCGTTGCGACAGGGCTTGGAAACACCATATATTTT CSVATGLGNTIYF
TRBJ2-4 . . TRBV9 TGTGCCAGCAGCGTAGGGGGGTCGGGGGAGCAGTACTTC CASSVGGSGEQYF
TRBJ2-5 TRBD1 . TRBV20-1 TGCAGTGCCCGAGACAGGGGAGGGACCCAGTACTTC CSARDRGGTQYF
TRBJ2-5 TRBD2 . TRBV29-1 TGCAGCGTAGCTTCCCAGGCTAGCGGGGTATTCTATGAGCAGTACTTC CSVASQASGVFYEQYF
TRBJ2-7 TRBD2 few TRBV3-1 TGTGCCAGCAGCCAAGGACTAGCGGCGGATATATACGAGCAGTACTTC CASSQGLAADIYEQYF
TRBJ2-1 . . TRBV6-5 TGTGCCAGCAGTTACTCAGGATTACACGGTAGTCGGGCTGAGCAGTTCTTC CASSYSGLHGSRAEQFF
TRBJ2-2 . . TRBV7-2 TGTGCCAGCAGCCTCGAGAGGGGGAGTCGGGACGGGGAGCTGTTTTTT CASSLERGSRDGELFF
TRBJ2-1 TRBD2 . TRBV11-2 TGTGCCAGCAGCCGCTCGGGGGGCGGGGGGTCCTACAATGAGCAGTTCTTC CASSRSGGGGSYNEQFF
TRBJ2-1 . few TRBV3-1 TGTGCCAGCAGCCTAAAGGGGGGCCACAATGAGCAGTTCTTC CASSLKGGHNEQFF
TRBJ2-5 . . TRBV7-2 TGTGCCAGCACCCTTCAGGTGACCCAGTACTTC CASTLQVTQYF
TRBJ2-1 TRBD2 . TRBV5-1 TGCGCCAGCAGCCGAGGCTCTAGCGGGGGTTACAATGAGCAGTTCTTC CASSRGSSGGYNEQFF
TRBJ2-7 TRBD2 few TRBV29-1 TGCAGCGTTGCCGGGACTAGCGGGGGGCTCGCCTACGAGCAGTACTTC CSVAGTSGGLAYEQYF
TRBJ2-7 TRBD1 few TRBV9 TGTGCCAGCAGCGTTGGGACAGGTCCCTACGAGCAGTACTTC CASSVGTGPYEQYF
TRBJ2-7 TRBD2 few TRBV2 TGTGCCAGCAGTGATCAGCGGGGACCCTACGAGCAGTACTTC CASSDQRGPYEQYF
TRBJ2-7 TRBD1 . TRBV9 TGTGCCAGCAGCTACGGGACAGCAGGAGACTACGAGCAGTACTTC CASSYGTAGDYEQYF
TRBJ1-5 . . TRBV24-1 TGTGCCACCAGGGAGAGGGGGGGCACTTATAGCAATCAGCCCCAGCATTTT CATRERGGTYSNQPQHF